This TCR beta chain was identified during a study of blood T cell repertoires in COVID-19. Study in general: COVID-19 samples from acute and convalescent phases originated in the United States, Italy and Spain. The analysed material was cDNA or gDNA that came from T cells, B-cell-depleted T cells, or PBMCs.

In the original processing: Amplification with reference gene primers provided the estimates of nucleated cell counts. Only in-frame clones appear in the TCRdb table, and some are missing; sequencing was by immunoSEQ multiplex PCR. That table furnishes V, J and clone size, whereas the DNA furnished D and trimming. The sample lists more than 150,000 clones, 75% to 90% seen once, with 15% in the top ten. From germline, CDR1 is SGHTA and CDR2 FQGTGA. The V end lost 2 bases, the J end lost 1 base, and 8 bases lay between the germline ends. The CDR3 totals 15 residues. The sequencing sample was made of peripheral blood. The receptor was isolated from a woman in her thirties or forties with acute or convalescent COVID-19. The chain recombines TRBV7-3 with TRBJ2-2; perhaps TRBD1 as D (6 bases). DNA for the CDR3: TGTGCCAGCAGCTTAGGACAGCAGAACACCGGGGAGCTGTTTTTT. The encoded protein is CASSLGQQNTGELFF.